The rows below give T cell receptor beta chains drawn from one sample of a study of cytomegalovirus exposure and HLA in healthy donors. Repertoires were generated with immunoSEQ multiplex PCR, while TCRdb's copy carries only in-frame clones and drops some. The table shows over 75,000 clones, with 60% to 85% occurring only once. The sample comprised PBMCs. The receptors come from a man between 60 and 75 years old in good health and CMV-seropositive. CDR3s include the opening cysteine and the closing phenylalanine or tryptophan.

cdr3_length v_call cdr3_aa
13 TRBV15 CATSRPATYEQYF
18 TRBV18 CASSPIPQGAQGGNTIYF
17 TRBV10-3 CATARGALGFSENIQYF
14 TRBV7-8 CASSLLHEGYEQYF
15 TRBV28 CASSLRGVRAYEQYF
16 TRBV5-6 CASSFSVSASTDTQYF
16 TRBV9 CASSPPLGTGQETQYF
15 TRBV30 CAWTRPGQGGGGYTF
15 TRBV5-1 CASSLGAVGADTQYF
13 TRBV5-1 CASSPQGPNEQFF
13 TRBV6-1 CASTLQAGNTIYF